The rows below give T cell receptor beta chains drawn from one sample of a study of shared clonotypes between healthy human individuals. Repertoires were generated with immunoSEQ multiplex PCR, while TCRdb's copy carries only in-frame clones and drops some. The table has roughly 600,000 clones, 95% to 98% seen once. The sample was naive CD8+ T cells sorted from blood. These receptors all stem from a man in his thirties or forties in good health. The CDR3 runs from the conserved cysteine through the conserved F or W. A row's size may be missing; if present it is once, few, many or a size class.

J,V,size,CDR3
TRBJ2-7,TRBV2,NA,CAIGGQTYEQYF
TRBJ2-1,TRBV7-2,NA,CASSLVVQSSYNEQFF
TRBJ2-3,TRBV6-5,NA,CASSYRIAGNTDTQYF
TRBJ2-1,TRBV7-8,NA,CASSFLAGASNEQFF
TRBJ2-1,TRBV5-1,NA,CASSSQGNEQFF
TRBJ2-7,TRBV27,NA,CASSRGTSNEQYF
TRBJ1-1,TRBV18,NA,CASSLTGKGAMNTEAFF
TRBJ2-7,TRBV5-5,NA,CASSLFHEQYF
TRBJ1-1,TRBV27,NA,CASSSLVNTEAFF
TRBJ2-3,TRBV9,NA,CASSVGGRGTDTQYF
TRBJ1-1,TRBV5-6,NA,CASSFGTGGAEAFF
TRBJ2-7,TRBV6-1,NA,CASSNRMVGYEQYF
TRBJ2-2,TRBV7-7,NA,CASSLVPGQGLTGELFF
TRBJ1-1,TRBV29-1,once,CSVEGTSPWFAESVAFF
TRBJ2-1,TRBV4-3,NA,CASSQGLAGTNEQFF
TRBJ2-5,TRBV5-6,NA,CASRSRDGEETQYF
TRBJ2-1,TRBV14,NA,CASSLYYNEQFF
TRBJ1-5,TRBV7-8,once,CASSSTQSAQQPQHF
TRBJ1-1,TRBV4-1,NA,CASSQGYLQDISEAFF
TRBJ2-1,TRBV9,NA,CASSVEVGASSYNEQFF
TRBJ1-2,TRBV13,NA,CASSSRGYGYTF
TRBJ2-1,TRBV4-1,NA,CASSSLADNEQFF
TRBJ2-7,TRBV27,NA,CASKGTEVYEQYF
TRBJ1-1,TRBV29-1,NA,CSTSWETEAFF
TRBJ1-1,TRBV18,NA,CASSSRTAMNTEAFF
TRBJ1-2,TRBV29-1,once,CSVDRGVRHQVGGYTF
TRBJ2-5,TRBV30,NA,CAWTASGSHGETQYF
TRBJ1-2,TRBV27,NA,CASSLSGAFGYTF
TRBJ2-1,TRBV4-1,NA,CASSQTGLFREDEQFF
TRBJ1-5,TRBV15,NA,CATSRLQGAQPQHF
TRBJ1-2,TRBV13,NA,CASSLSGEALYGYTF
TRBJ2-1,TRBV4-3,NA,CASSQGGQSLYNEQFF
TRBJ2-1,TRBV2,NA,CASSDSDSYNEQFF
TRBJ2-3,TRBV6-1,NA,CASSADRREPSTDTQYF
TRBJ2-2,TRBV11-3,NA,CASSSRRGAFNTGELFF
TRBJ2-2,TRBV23-1,NA,CASSHLTGGNTGELFF
TRBJ2-5,TRBV5-6,NA,CASSLKETQYF
TRBJ1-1,TRBV5-4,once,CASSFQGGTEAFF
TRBJ2-7,TRBV29-1,NA,CSAVTSDSYEQYF
TRBJ2-3,TRBV7-6,once,CASSLRKRGTDTQYF
TRBJ2-7,TRBV19,NA,CASSIGQGSYEQYF
TRBJ2-7,TRBV6-5,NA,CASSSSGGAVYEQYF
TRBJ2-1,TRBV29-1,NA,CSERDWFNEQFF
TRBJ1-5,TRBV15,once,CATRDRGNQPQHF
TRBJ2-1,TRBV11-2,NA,CASSYTDEQFF
TRBJ1-1,TRBV5-5,NA,CASSLGTVPNTEAFF
TRBJ2-2,TRBV7-8,NA,CASSSLAGETGELFF
TRBJ2-6,TRBV5-1,NA,CASSQEASGANVLTF
TRBJ2-2,TRBV2,NA,CASSDMAGAVGELFF
TRBJ2-2,TRBV7-9,once,CASSSVLRKGELFF
TRBJ2-6,TRBV2,NA,CASTESTGIHPGRSGANVLTF
TRBJ2-1,TRBV7-6,NA,CASSPTSGLGYEQFF
TRBJ2-7,TRBV4-1,NA,CASSQALSNEQYF
TRBJ1-2,TRBV28,NA,CASSSGQGARYGYTF
TRBJ2-6,TRBV5-1,NA,CASSLQGGANVLTF
TRBJ2-2,TRBV6-5,NA,CASTPGGEGGELFF
TRBJ1-1,TRBV7-9,NA,CASSSPESGTNRREAFF